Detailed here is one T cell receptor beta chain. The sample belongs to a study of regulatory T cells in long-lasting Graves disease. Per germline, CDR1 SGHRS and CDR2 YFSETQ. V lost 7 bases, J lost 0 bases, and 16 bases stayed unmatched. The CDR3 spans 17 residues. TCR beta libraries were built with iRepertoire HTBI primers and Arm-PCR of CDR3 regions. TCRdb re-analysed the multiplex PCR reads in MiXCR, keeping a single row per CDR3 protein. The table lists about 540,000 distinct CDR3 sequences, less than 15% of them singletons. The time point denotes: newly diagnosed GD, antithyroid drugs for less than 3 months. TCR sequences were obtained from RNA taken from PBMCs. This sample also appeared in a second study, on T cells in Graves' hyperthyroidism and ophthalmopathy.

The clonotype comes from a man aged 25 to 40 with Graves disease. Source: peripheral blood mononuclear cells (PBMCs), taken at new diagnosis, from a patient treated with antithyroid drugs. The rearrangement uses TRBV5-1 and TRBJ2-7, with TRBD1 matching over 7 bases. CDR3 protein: CASAKATPRQGSYEQYF. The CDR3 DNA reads TGCGCCAGCGCAAAGGCTACCCCGAGACAGGGCTCCTACGAGCAGTACTTC.